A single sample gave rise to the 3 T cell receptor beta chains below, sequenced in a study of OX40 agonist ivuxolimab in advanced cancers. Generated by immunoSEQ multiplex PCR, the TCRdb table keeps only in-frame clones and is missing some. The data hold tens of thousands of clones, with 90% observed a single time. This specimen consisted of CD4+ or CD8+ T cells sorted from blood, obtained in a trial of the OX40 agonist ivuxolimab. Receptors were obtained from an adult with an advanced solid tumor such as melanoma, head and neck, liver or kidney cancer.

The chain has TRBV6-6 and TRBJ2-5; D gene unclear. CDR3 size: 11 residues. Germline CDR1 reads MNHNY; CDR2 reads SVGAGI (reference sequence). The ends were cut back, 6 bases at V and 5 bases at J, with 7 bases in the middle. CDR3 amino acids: CASRELETQYF. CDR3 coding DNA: TGTGCCAGCAGGGAGTTGGAGACCCAGTACTTC.

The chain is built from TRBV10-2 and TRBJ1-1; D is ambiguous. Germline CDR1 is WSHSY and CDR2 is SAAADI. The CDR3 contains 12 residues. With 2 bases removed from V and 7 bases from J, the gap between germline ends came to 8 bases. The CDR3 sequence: CASSETGGEAFF. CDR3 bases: TGCGCCAGCAGTGAGACCGGAGGTGAAGCTTTCTTT.

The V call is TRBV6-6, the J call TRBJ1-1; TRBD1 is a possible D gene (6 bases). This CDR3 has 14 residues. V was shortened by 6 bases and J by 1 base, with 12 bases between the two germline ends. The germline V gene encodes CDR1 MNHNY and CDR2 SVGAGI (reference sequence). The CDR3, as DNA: TGTGCCAGCAGCTTACCGACAGGGAACACTGAAGCTTTCTTT. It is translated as CASSLPTGNTEAFF.